A single sample is the source of the 32 T cell receptor beta chains below, sequenced in a study of blood T cells in healthy people across ages (dated by TCRdb to between 2014 and 2016). Receptor amplification or capture employed 5' RACE. The listed sequencing device is Illumina HiSeq 2500. A second PCR of about 7 to 12 cycles was run with a J-beta primer mix and a sample-barcoded 5' primer. TCRdb cleaned the public reads at Q25 with fastp, built clones with MiXCR and kept in-frame beta chains. CDR3 protein duplicates are merged, each entry listing the most common genes and DNA. Recorded for this sample are around 1.7 million distinct CDR3 sequences; roughly 27% of them occurred a single time. The ten largest clones take up 7.7% of the sample. The sequenced sample was blood. Every receptor here comes from a woman in her 30s in good health.

The J gene is TRBJ1-2, the V gene TRBV20-1; 7 bases align to TRBD1. Germline V gene sequence: CDR1 DFQATT, CDR2 SNEGSKA (reference sequence). V shed 2 bases and J 8 bases; nucleotides not matched to a gene: 2. There are 11 residues in the CDR3. CDR3 loop: CSARTTGGYTF. DNA for the CDR3: TGCAGTGCTAGAACGACAGGGGGCTACACCTTC.

In its sample, this clonotype was seen a few times. This sequence joins TRBV18 and TRBJ2-5; TRBD1 matches 8 bases. CDR1 KGHSH and CDR2 LQKENI come from the germline V gene. The CDR3 spans 15 residues. V shed 2 bases, J shed 1 base, and the junction held 3 bases outside the gene matches. The CDR3 region is CASSPVTGGQETQYF. The CDR3 bases are TGTGCCAGCTCACCAGTCACAGGGGGCCAAGAGACCCAGTACTTC.

Remarks on this clonotype: This may arise from a read error, as a much more abundant clone is one base away. The chain combines TRBV20-1 with TRBJ1-2, with 7 positions matching TRBD1. V shed 5 bases, J shed 3 bases, and the junction held 6 bases outside the gene matches. The CDR3 runs 13 residues. Germline V gene data show CDR1 as DFQATT and CDR2 as SNEGSKA (reference sequence). The CDR3 here is CSAGGQADYGYTF. DNA for the CDR3: TGCAGTGCTGGAGGACAGGCCGACTATGGCTACACCTTC.

This clonotype was found many times. The rearrangement uses TRBV6-2 or TRBV6-3 and TRBJ2-5; D possibly corresponds to TRBD2 (5 bases). Trimming shortened V by 5 bases and J by 4 bases, and 14 bases separated the two germline ends. The CDR3 has 14 residues. Germline CDR1 and CDR2: MNHEY and SVGEGT. The CDR3, as DNA: TGTGCCAGCAGTAAGTCGGGGAGACGAGAGACCCAGTACTTC. It specifies CASSKSGRRETQYF.

This clonotype came up many times. The CDR3 bases are TGTGCCAGCAGCTTGTATAGTTCAAGGATCACACAAGAGACCCAGTACTTC. As protein: CASSLYSSRITQETQYF. The chain has TRBV5-6 and TRBJ2-5, with unresolved D. The germline V gene has CDR1 SGHDT and CDR2 YYEEEE. Trimming shortened V by 1 base and J by 2 bases, and 18 bases separated the two germline ends. The CDR3 is 17 amino acids.

This sequence joins TRBV24-1 and TRBJ2-3, with 11 bases matching TRBD2. The CDR3 sequence is 14 residues long. Germline V gives CDR1 KGHDR, CDR2 SFDVKD. J lost 2 bases, V lost 7 bases, and 1 base had no gene match. Here the CDR3 reads CATRTSGVTDTQYF. The CDR3 DNA sequence: TGTGCCACCAGGACTAGCGGGGTCACAGATACGCAGTATTTT.

The rearrangement joins TRBV14 to TRBJ1-6; 7 positions match TRBD1. This CDR3 contains 16 residues. Germline loops: CDR1 SGHDN, CDR2 FVKESK. V shed 5 bases, J shed 4 bases, and the junction held 8 bases outside the gene matches. In nucleotides, the CDR3 is TGTGCCAGCAGCTGGACCGGACAGGCTTATAATTCACCCCTCCACTTT. It translates to CASSWTGQAYNSPLHF.

V and J are TRBV10-3 and TRBJ1-5; the D is unclear. The CDR3 is 12 amino acids. Germline values: CDR1 ENHRY, CDR2 SYGVKD. The V and J ends lost 11 bases and 4 bases respectively, with 12 bases between them. CDR3 DNA sequence: TGTGCCGCCAATTTGCCTAATCAGCCCCAGCATTTT. Protein sequence: CAANLPNQPQHF.

This clonotype came up a few times. V is TRBV5-1 and J is TRBJ2-5; either TRBD1 or TRBD2 may fit D (6 bases each). The end of the DNA aligns better with TRBJ2-7, so the J call may be wrong. Germline lookup yields CDR1 SGHRS and CDR2 YFSETQ. This CDR3 comprises 15 residues. CDR3 region: CASSLEAGEAYEQYF. The DNA for the CDR3 is TGCGCCAGCAGCTTGGAGGCAGGGGAGGCGTACGAGCAGTACTTC.

The chain has TRBV5-1 and TRBJ1-2, with TRBD1 matching over 9 bases. Germline V gives CDR1 SGHRS, CDR2 YFSETQ. The CDR3 contains 14 residues. The V gene end was trimmed by 0 bases and the J gene end by 7 bases; junction bases not matched to a gene: 4. In DNA, the CDR3 is TGCGCCAGCAGCTTGGAGGGACAGGGTAGTGGCTACACCTTC. Translation: CASSLEGQGSGYTF. The whole variable domain, remainder taken from reference TRBV5-1 and TRBJ1-2, is KAGVTQTPRYLIKTRGQQVTLSCSPISGHRSVSWYQQTPGQGLQFLFEYFSETQRNKGNFPGRFSGRQFSNSRSEMNVSTLELGDSALYLCASSLEGQGSGYTFGSGTRLTVV.

CDR3 DNA: TGTGCCAGCAGCCCCACTAGCGGGGGTTCGGATACGCAGTATTTT. This sequence encodes CASSPTSGGSDTQYF. The V and J genes are TRBV7-3 and TRBJ2-3; TRBD2 matches at 11 bases. The CDR3 is made up of 15 amino acids. Germline V CDR1 and CDR2: SGHTA, FQGTGA. After removal of 5 bases from V and 6 bases from J, the junction contained 7 bases not matched to a gene.

This clonotype was seen only a few times. The V gene is TRBV7-2, the J gene TRBJ2-3; TRBD2 matches at 16 bases. The V segment lost 5 bases and the J segment 2 bases; nucleotides outside the gene matches: 10. This CDR3 is 19 amino acids long. Per the germline V gene, CDR1 is SGHTA and CDR2 is FQGNSA. The CDR3 spells CASSHPGLAGGRDTDTQYF. CDR3 sequence (DNA): TGTGCCAGCAGCCACCCGGGACTAGCGGGGGGGCGAGACACAGATACGCAGTATTTT.

In its sample, this clonotype was seen a few times. J is TRBJ1-6 and V is TRBV12-3 or TRBV12-4; weak D call: TRBD1 (5 bases). This CDR3 is built from 16 residues. V dropped 8 bases and J dropped 0 bases, with 14 bases sitting between them. The CDR3 DNA reads TGTGCCAGCGCCACCGGGGGGGGCTCCTATAATTCACCCCTCCACTTT. Translated: CASATGGGSYNSPLHF.

CDR3 sequence (DNA): TGTGCCAGCAGCTCGCTACCGGGACAGGGGCCCATAGCCAAAAACATTCAGTACTTC. Its protein is CASSSLPGQGPIAKNIQYF. The chain joins TRBV7-2 to TRBJ2-4, with TRBD1 matching over 10 bases. Unmatched junction bases numbered 12, after V lost 4 bases and J lost 0 bases. In germline, CDR1 is SGHTA, CDR2 FQGNSA. CDR3 size: 19 residues.

V is TRBV12-3 or TRBV12-4 and J is TRBJ2-5, with D possibly TRBD1 on 7 matching bases. Trimming stripped 6 bases from V and 7 bases from J, with 18 bases between. This CDR3 comprises 14 residues. The DNA for the CDR3 is TGTGCCAGCAGCTCTAGAGGAGGGGGCTCGACCCAGTACTTC. This sequence encodes CASSSRGGGSTQYF.

This clonotype appeared a few times. The chain is built from TRBV6-1 and TRBJ1-1; 7 nucleotides align to TRBD1. The CDR3 consists of 11 residues. The V and J ends lost 7 bases and 10 bases, in that order; junction bases with no gene match: 6. Germline CDR1 reads MNHNS; CDR2 reads SASEGT. CDR3 nucleotide sequence: TGTGCCAGCACTTCGACAGGGCGAGCTTTCTTT. Protein sequence: CASTSTGRAFF.

This clonotype has only a few counts. Germline is not matched at one junction end, which may reflect a read error. The chain links TRBV6-1 to TRBJ1-2; 8 positions agree with TRBD1. Germline loops: CDR1 MNHNS, CDR2 SASEGT. The CDR3 extends over 15 amino acids. The CDR3 loop is CASTPRAGGNYGCTF. Written as DNA, the CDR3 is TGTGCCAGCACCCCAAGGGCAGGGGGCAACTATGGCTGCACCTTC.

This clonotype has only one observation. A much larger clone lies one base from this, so it may be a read error. The missing conserved phenylalanine or tryptophan at the end of this CDR3 makes a read error likely. The chain has TRBV20-1 and TRBJ2-5; D might be TRBD2 (6 bases). CDR1 DFQATT and CDR2 SNEGSKA come from the germline V gene (reference sequence). Trimming took 3 bases from V and 11 from J, leaving 19 bases between them. The CDR3 sequence is 13 residues long. CDR3 nucleotides: TGCAGTGCTAGCCAGAATAGCGGTTACGTGCAGTACGTC. Translation gives CSASQNSGYVQYV.

The chain joins TRBV5-1 to TRBJ2-5; perhaps TRBD1 as D (5 bases). This CDR3 contains 15 residues. V was pared by 1 base and J by 1 base, with 11 bases between. CDR1 and CDR2 (germline): SGHRS, YFSETQ. The CDR3 loop reads CASSLQGISQETQYF. DNA of the CDR3: TGCGCCAGCAGCTTGCAGGGTATATCCCAAGAGACCCAGTACTTC.

This clonotype was counted between two and nine times. The rearrangement joins TRBV10-3 to TRBJ2-4; D may match TRBD1 or TRBD2 (5 bases each). Looked up from germline, CDR1 is ENHRY and CDR2 is SYGVKD. CDR3 length: 14 amino acids. Between the trimmed V and J ends, which lost 4 bases and 5 bases, there was a span of 12 bases. The CDR3 sequence is CAISGTGTENIQYF. The CDR3 region has the DNA TGTGCCATCAGTGGAACCGGGACCGAAAACATTCAGTACTTC.

Concerning this clonotype itself: This may be a read error: a much more frequent sequence differs by one nucleotide. The chain employs TRBV20-1 and TRBJ1-2; D is uncertain. The V end lost 4 bases, the J end lost 3 bases, and 15 bases lay between the germline ends. This CDR3 comprises 14 residues. Germline loops: CDR1 DFQATT, CDR2 SNEGSKA (reference sequence). The CDR3 loop is CSAKSGMRDYGYTF. The DNA of the CDR3 is TGCAGTGCTAAGTCCGGGATGAGGGACTATGGCTACACCTTC.

This clonotype turned up a few times. A much larger clone lies a single base off, so this may be a read error. The CDR3 coding sequence is TGTGCCAGCAGTTGGTGCAATGAGCAGTTCTTC. Amino acids: CASSWCNEQFF. V usage is TRBV12-3 or TRBV12-4 and J usage is TRBJ2-1; D unclear. V dropped 4 bases and J dropped 6 bases, with 4 bases sitting between them. The CDR3 runs to 11 residues.

This clonotype has just a few counts. The junction differs from germline at one of its ends, possibly a read error. V gene TRBV7-2 combines with J gene TRBJ2-7; tentative D call: TRBD2 (6 bases). Per germline, CDR1 SGHTA and CDR2 FQGNSA. CDR3 size: 15 residues. CDR3 in DNA: TGTGCCAGCAGCGTAGCGGAAACACCCTTCGGAGAGCAGTACTTC. Translation gives CASSVAETPFGEQYF.

In this sample, this clonotype turned up a few times. The rearrangement uses TRBV2 and TRBJ2-5; 11 bases map to TRBD2. Per germline, CDR1 SNHLY and CDR2 FYNNEI. J gave up 3 bases and V 4 bases, and 4 bases lay outside the gene matches. This CDR3 has 15 residues. The DNA of the CDR3 is TGTGCCAGCAGTGGTGGTAGCGGGAGGGAAGAGACCCAGTACTTC. Amino acids: CASSGGSGREETQYF. Full variable domain (rest looked up from reference TRBV2 and TRBJ2-5): EPEVTQTPSHQVTQMGQEVILRCVPISNHLYFYWYRQILGQKVEFLVSFYNNEISEKSEIFDDQFSVERPDGSNFTLKIRSTKLEDSAMYFCASSGGSGREETQYFGPGTRLLVL.

The chain is built from TRBV4-1 and TRBJ2-1, with D perhaps assigned TRBD1 or TRBD2 (5 bases each). The J call may be in error: the DNA end matches TRBJ2-7 better. CDR3 length: 15 residues. Looked up from germline, CDR1 is MGHRA and CDR2 is YSYEKL. For the CDR3, the DNA is TGCGCCAGCAGCCAAGATCGGGACGCCTACAATGAGCAGTACTTC. Translating it yields CASSQDRDAYNEQYF.

V and J are TRBV6-2 or TRBV6-3 and TRBJ1-2; D perhaps matches TRBD1 (5 bases). Trimming took 6 bases from V and 4 from J, leaving 12 bases between them. CDR3 length equals 13 residues. CDR1 is MNHEY and CDR2 is SVGEGT in the germline V gene. The CDR3 reads CASSPTEFYGYTF. The DNA of the CDR3 is TGTGCCAGCAGCCCGACAGAGTTCTATGGCTACACCTTC.

The genes are TRBV28 and TRBJ2-2, with D unclear. Trimming left V 3 bases short and J 8 bases short, with 13 bases between. This CDR3 region has 14 residues. Germline-derived CDR1 and CDR2 are MDHEN and SYDVKM. CDR3: CASSFLVNGGELFF. The CDR3 DNA follows: TGTGCCAGCAGTTTCTTGGTTAACGGAGGGGAGCTGTTTTTT.

This clonotype was seen at least ten times. The V gene is TRBV7-2, the J gene TRBJ2-1, with D uncertain. Germline V gene lookup returns CDR1 SGHTA and CDR2 FQGNSA. The V end was cut by 2 bases, the J end by 10 bases, with 6 bases between. This CDR3 contains 11 residues. CDR3 sequence (DNA): TGTGCCAGCAGCTTATCCGTAGAGCAGTTCTTC. Translation gives CASSLSVEQFF. Full variable domain (remainder filled in from reference TRBV7-2 and TRBJ2-1): GAGVSQSPSNKVTEKGKDVELRCDPISGHTALYWYRQSLGQGLEFLIYFQGNSAPDKSGLPSDRFSAERTGGSVSTLTIQRTQQEDSAVYLCASSLSVEQFFGPGTRLTVL.

At least ten counts were recorded for this clonotype. The chain is built from TRBV6-6 and TRBJ2-5, with D perhaps matching TRBD1 (5 bases). This CDR3 is 15 amino acids long. Trimming left V 0 bases short and J 5 bases short, with 13 bases between. CDR1 MNHNY and CDR2 SVGAGI come from the germline V gene (reference sequence). The CDR3 region has the DNA TGTGCCAGCAGTTACTCGGCAGGGCGCAGTGAGACCCAGTACTTC. Translation gives CASSYSAGRSETQYF.

The J gene is TRBJ2-3, the V gene TRBV6-5, with 11 bases lining up with TRBD2. Germline V CDR1 and CDR2: MNHEY, SVGAGI. Trimming cost V 7 bases and J 6 bases; bases outside gene matches: 6. The CDR3 contains 14 residues. In DNA, the CDR3 is TGTGCCAGCAAGACTAGCGGGATTAGGGATACGCAGTATTTT. Translating it yields CASKTSGIRDTQYF.

V usage is TRBV20-1 and J usage is TRBJ1-2; the D gene is possibly TRBD1 (6 bases). CDR3 length: 14 residues. The V end lost 4 bases, the J end lost 3 bases, and 15 bases lay between the germline ends. From germline, CDR1 is DFQATT and CDR2 SNEGSKA (reference sequence). This CDR3 is CSATEQGSDYGYTF. In nucleotides, the CDR3 is TGCAGTGCTACCGAACAGGGTTCCGACTATGGCTACACCTTC.

The V gene is TRBV14, the J gene TRBJ1-2; D ambiguous. Trimming took off 0 bases at V and 8 bases at J, with 16 bases between the two ends. Germline CDR1 is SGHDN and CDR2 is FVKESK. The CDR3 runs to 15 residues. CDR3 coding DNA: TGTGCCAGCAGCCAAGAGTTTCTAGGACCTGGCGGCTACACCTTC. Its translation: CASSQEFLGPGGYTF.